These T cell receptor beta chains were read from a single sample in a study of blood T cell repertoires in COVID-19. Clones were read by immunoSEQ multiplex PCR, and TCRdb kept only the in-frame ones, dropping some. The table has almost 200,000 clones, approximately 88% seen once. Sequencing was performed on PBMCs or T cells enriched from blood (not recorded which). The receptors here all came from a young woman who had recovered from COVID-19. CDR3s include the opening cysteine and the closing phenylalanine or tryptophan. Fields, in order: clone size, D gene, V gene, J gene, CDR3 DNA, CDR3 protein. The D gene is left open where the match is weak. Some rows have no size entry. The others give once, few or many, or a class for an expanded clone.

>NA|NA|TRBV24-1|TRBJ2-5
TGTGCCACCAGTGATTGGGACACCTCGTCTGGGGAGACCCAGTACTTC
CATSDWDTSSGETQYF
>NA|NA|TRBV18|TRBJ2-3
TGTGCCAGCTCACCACTGAGAGATACGCAGTATTTT
CASSPLRDTQYF
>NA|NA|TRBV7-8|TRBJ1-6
TGTGCCAGCAGCTTAGCGCCGAGCCAGGGCTCTTATAATTCACCCCTCCACTTT
CASSLAPSQGSYNSPLHF
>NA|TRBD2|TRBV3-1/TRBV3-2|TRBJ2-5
TGTGCCAGCAGCCACGGGACTAGCAGCACACAAGAGACCCAGTACTTC
CASSHGTSSTQETQYF
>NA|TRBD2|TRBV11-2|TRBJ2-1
TGTGCCAGCAGCTTAGTCGCGGGGGGATGGAATGAGCAGTTCTTC
CASSLVAGGWNEQFF
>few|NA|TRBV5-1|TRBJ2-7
TGCGCCAGCAGACTAAGGGAGTCGGGAGAGCAGTACTTC
CASRLRESGEQYF
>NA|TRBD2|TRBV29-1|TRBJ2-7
TGCAGCGTTGAAGATGGCCAACAGGGACTAGCGCACGAGCAGTACTTC
CSVEDGQQGLAHEQYF
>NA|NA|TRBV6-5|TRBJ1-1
TGTGCCAGCAACAACCAGGGTCTAGGGAACACTGAAGCTTTCTTT
CASNNQGLGNTEAFF
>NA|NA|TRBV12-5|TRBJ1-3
TGTGCTAGTGCCCCAGGGGACTCTGGAAACACCATATATTTT
CASAPGDSGNTIYF
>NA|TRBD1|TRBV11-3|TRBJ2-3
TGTGCCAGCAGTTGGACAGGGGAAGATACGCAGTATTTT
CASSWTGEDTQYF
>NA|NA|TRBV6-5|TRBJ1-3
TGTGCCAGCAGTTCACAGTTGAGCTCTGGAAACACCATATATTTT
CASSSQLSSGNTIYF
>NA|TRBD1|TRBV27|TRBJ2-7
TGTGCCAGCAGGACCGGGACAGGGGAAGTTTTGCAGTACTTC
CASRTGTGEVLQYF
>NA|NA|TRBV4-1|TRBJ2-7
TGCGCCAGCAGCCCAAGGTACCCCAGGGGCGAGCAGTACTTC
CASSPRYPRGEQYF
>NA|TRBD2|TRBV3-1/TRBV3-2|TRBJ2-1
TGTGCCAGCAGCCACACCGGTGGACTAGCGGCATATGAGCAGTTCTTC
CASSHTGGLAAYEQFF
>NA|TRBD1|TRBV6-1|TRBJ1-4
TGTGCCAGCAGTGAGCAGGGGGCGCCTGAAAAACTGTTTTTT
CASSEQGAPEKLFF
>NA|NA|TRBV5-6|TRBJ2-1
TGTGCCAGCAGCTTGGGAACCGGGGTCTACAATGAGCAGTTCTTC
CASSLGTGVYNEQFF
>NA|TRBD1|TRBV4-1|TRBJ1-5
TGCGCCAGCAGCCAAGATGACAGGGGGAATCAGCCCCAGCATTTT
CASSQDDRGNQPQHF
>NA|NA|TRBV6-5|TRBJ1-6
TGTGCCAGCTCCTTCCGGGGTTCCTATAATTCACCCCTCCACTTT
CASSFRGSYNSPLHF
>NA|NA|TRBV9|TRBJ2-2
TGTGCCAGCACCAGTGTCGCGAACACCGGGGAGCTGTTTTTT
CASTSVANTGELFF
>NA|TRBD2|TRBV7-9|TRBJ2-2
TGTGCCAGCAGCTCTCGCGGGGGGACGAACACCGGGGAGCTGTTTTTT
CASSSRGGTNTGELFF
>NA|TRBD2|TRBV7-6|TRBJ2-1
TGTGCCAGCAGCTTTTCGTATAGCGGGGCCAACAATGAGCAGTTCTTC
CASSFSYSGANNEQFF
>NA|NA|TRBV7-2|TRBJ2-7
TGTGCCACCACGAGGAGCCCTATTTCCTACGAGCAGTACTTC
CATTRSPISYEQYF
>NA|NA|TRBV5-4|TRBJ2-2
TGTGCCAGCAGCTTGCAGGGTCTTACCGGGGAGCTGTTTTTT
CASSLQGLTGELFF
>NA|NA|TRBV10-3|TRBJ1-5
TGTGCCATCAGTGAGGGGGCTGATCAGCCCCAGCATTTT
CAISEGADQPQHF
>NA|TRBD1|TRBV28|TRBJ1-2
TGTGCCAGCAGTTTCGGGGGACAGGTCCGTGGCTACACCTTC
CASSFGGQVRGYTF
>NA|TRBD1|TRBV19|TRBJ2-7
TGTGCCAGTAGTATAGGGGACAGGGACGAGCAGTACTTC
CASSIGDRDEQYF
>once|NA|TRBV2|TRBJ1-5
TGTGCCAGCAGTGAACAGGGCGGGGGAGGCAATCAGCCCCAGCATTTT
CASSEQGGGGNQPQHF
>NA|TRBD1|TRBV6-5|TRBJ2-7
TGTGCCAGCAGGGGACAGTCCTACGAGCAGTACTTC
CASRGQSYEQYF
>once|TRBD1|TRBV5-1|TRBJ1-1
TGCGCCAGCAGCTTGGGACAGGGGGTGATTGAAGCTTTCTTT
CASSLGQGVIEAFF
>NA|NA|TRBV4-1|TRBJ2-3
TGCGCCAGCAGCCAATCTTATTCGTCGGATACGCAGTATTTT
CASSQSYSSDTQYF
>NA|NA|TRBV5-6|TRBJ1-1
TGTGCCAGCAGCCCTCAGGGAAGGAATACTGAAGCTTTCTTT
CASSPQGRNTEAFF
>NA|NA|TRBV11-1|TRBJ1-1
TGTGCCAGCAGCTCCTCCCACGGGGGTAGTGCTTTCTTT
CASSSSHGGSAFF
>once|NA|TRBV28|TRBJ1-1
TGTGCCAGCAGTCAACCGGACAGTTCCACTGAAGCTTTCTTT
CASSQPDSSTEAFF
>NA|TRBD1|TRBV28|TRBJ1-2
TGTGCCAGCTCCAGTCCGGGACAGGGTAAAGAGGCCTATGGCTACACCTTC
CASSSPGQGKEAYGYTF
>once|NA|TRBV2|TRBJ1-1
TGTGCCAGCATTCCTCTAGTGGGGGAGGGAGCTTTCTTT
CASIPLVGEGAFF
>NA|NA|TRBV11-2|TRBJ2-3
TGTGCCAGCAGCTTAGAACGACTTACGCAGTATTTT
CASSLERLTQYF
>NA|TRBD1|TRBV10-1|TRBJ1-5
TGCGCCAGCAGAGACTCTGGACAGGGGTTAAATCAGCCCCAGCATTTT
CASRDSGQGLNQPQHF
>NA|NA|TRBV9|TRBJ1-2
TGTGCCAGCAGCGTAGTGGGCAGCAACTATGGCTACACCTTC
CASSVVGSNYGYTF
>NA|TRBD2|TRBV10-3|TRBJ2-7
TGTGCCATCATGCCTAGCGGGGGGGCGGCGCAGTACTTC
CAIMPSGGAAQYF
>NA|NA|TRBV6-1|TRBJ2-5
TGTGCCAGCAGTGGGGTCCCGGGGTACGAATTTCAAGAGACCCAGTACTTC
CASSGVPGYEFQETQYF
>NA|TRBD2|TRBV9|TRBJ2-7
TGTGCCAGCAGCGAGGAAGGACTAGCTCCCCACGAGCAGTACTTC
CASSEEGLAPHEQYF